These 32 T cell receptor beta chains came from one sample sequenced in a study of blood T cell repertoires in COVID-19. Libraries were prepared by immunoSEQ multiplex PCR; TCRdb keeps only in-frame clonotypes and omits some of them. The sample holds about 190,000 clones, roughly 80% seen once. The sequenced material came from PBMCs or T cells enriched from blood (not recorded which). These receptors originate from a woman under 40 who had recovered from COVID-19.

The V and J genes are TRBV5-1 and TRBJ2-2; 8 bases match TRBD1. Germline CDR1 and CDR2: SGHRS and YFSETQ. The J segment lost 1 base and the V segment lost 2 bases, leaving 1 base of the junction unmatched. This CDR3 contains 15 residues. The CDR3 protein is CASSFGQGNTGELFF. In nucleotides, the CDR3 is TGCGCCAGCAGCTTTGGACAGGGGAACACCGGGGAGCTGTTTTTT. Filled out from reference TRBV5-1 and TRBJ2-2, the complete variable domain reads KAGVTQTPRYLIKTRGQQVTLSCSPISGHRSVSWYQQTPGQGLQFLFEYFSETQRNKGNFPGRFSGRQFSNSRSEMNVSTLELGDSALYLCASSFGQGNTGELFFGEGSRLTVL.

This clone was observed once. The chain recombines TRBV28 with TRBJ2-2, with D perhaps TRBD1 (6 bases). The V and J ends lost 7 bases and 2 bases respectively, with 17 bases between them. Germline CDR1 reads MDHEN; CDR2 reads SYDVKM. CDR3 length equals 16 residues. The CDR3 region is CASITPTGSNTGELFF. CDR3 in DNA: TGTGCCAGCATCACCCCCACAGGGTCCAACACCGGGGAGCTGTTTTTT.

This clone was detected once. V usage is TRBV10-3 and J usage is TRBJ2-7, with 9 bases identical to TRBD2. The V gene's germline CDR1 is ENHRY and CDR2 SYGVKD. The V gene end was trimmed by 6 bases and the J gene end by 6 bases; junction bases not matched to a gene: 6. This CDR3 is built from 13 residues. CDR3 DNA: TGTGCCATCAGCATTAAGCGGGAGGCCGAGCAGTACTTC. It specifies CAISIKREAEQYF.

The chain carries TRBV5-6 and TRBJ2-3; 12 nucleotides match TRBD2. V lost 3 bases and J lost 2; bases outside the gene matches: 4. The CDR3 covers 16 residues. Germline V CDR1 and CDR2: SGHDT, YYEEEE. The CDR3 DNA reads TGTGCCAGCAGCTGGGGACTAGCGGGCCTCACAGATACGCAGTATTTT. Protein: CASSWGLAGLTDTQYF.

The V and J genes are TRBV7-9 and TRBJ2-1, with 8 bases lining up with TRBD1. V lost 8 bases, J lost 1 base, and 4 bases stayed unmatched. Germline V gene lookup returns CDR1 SEHNR and CDR2 FQNEAQ (reference sequence). The CDR3 is 14 residues long. CDR3 loop: CASSTGGSYNEQFF. Here the CDR3 DNA reads TGTGCCAGCTCCACAGGGGGATCCTACAATGAGCAGTTCTTC.

This clone was seen a handful of times. This chain joins TRBV28 and TRBJ1-2; 7 nucleotides align to TRBD1. This CDR3 region has 13 residues. Germline V gives CDR1 MDHEN, CDR2 SYDVKM. With 10 bases clipped from V and 4 bases from J, the junction kept 9 bases outside the gene matches. CDR3 sequence (DNA): TGTGCCACCCGGGGACAGCTTATCTATGGCTACACCTTC. Its translation is CATRGQLIYGYTF.

The V and J genes are TRBV6-1 and TRBJ1-2, with D uncertain. Germline CDR1 reads MNHNS; CDR2 reads SASEGT. V was cut by 2 bases and J by 5 bases, with 6 bases left in between. The CDR3 is made up of 12 amino acids. The DNA for the CDR3 is TGTGCCAGCAGTGAAAGTCGGTATGGCTACACCTTC. Its protein product is CASSESRYGYTF.

The V call is TRBV19, the J call TRBJ2-5; TRBD2 matches 7 bases. After removal of 10 bases from V and 5 bases from J, the junction contained 16 bases not matched to a gene. CDR3 length: 15 amino acids. Per the germline V gene, CDR1 is LNHDA and CDR2 is SQIVND (reference sequence). The CDR3 reads CATSPLRESQETQYF. The CDR3 DNA reads as TGTGCCACTTCCCCTTTGCGGGAGTCGCAGGAGACCCAGTACTTC.

The J gene is TRBJ2-3, the V gene TRBV5-1, with 9 bases identical to TRBD1. The CDR3 has 16 amino acids. The ends lost 2 bases at V and 0 bases at J; junction bases unmatched: 4. Germline V gives CDR1 SGHRS, CDR2 YFSETQ. The CDR3 spells CASSLGGTGSTDTQYF. In DNA, the CDR3 is TGCGCCAGCAGCTTAGGCGGGACAGGGAGCACAGATACGCAGTATTTT.

In its sample, this clone was seen once. The V and J genes are TRBV6-1 and TRBJ1-1, with TRBD1 matching over 8 bases. Germline trimming cut 3 bases from V and 9 bases from J; bases unmatched to any gene: 12. The CDR3 spans 15 residues. Germline V gene data show CDR1 as MNHNS and CDR2 as SASEGT. CDR3 amino acids: CASSELDRGRRKAFF. DNA of the CDR3: TGTGCCAGCAGTGAGCTAGACAGGGGTAGGAGGAAAGCTTTCTTT.

About this clone: Other nucleotide sequences from this sample produce the same CDR3. The J gene is TRBJ2-5, the V gene TRBV5-8; 7 nucleotides line up with TRBD1. Germline CDR1 SGHTS, CDR2 YDEGEE. V lost 1 base and J lost 2; bases outside the gene matches: 2. This CDR3 comprises 14 residues. CDR3 bases: TGTGCCAGCAGCTTGACAGGGGTACAAGAGACCCAGTACTTC. The encoded protein is CASSLTGVQETQYF.

V usage is TRBV27 and J usage is TRBJ1-2; 7 nucleotides match TRBD1. Germline lookup yields CDR1 MNHEY and CDR2 SMNVEV (reference sequence). After removal of 6 bases from V and 2 bases from J, the junction contained 6 bases not matched to a gene. CDR3 size: 14 residues. Here the CDR3 DNA reads TGTGCCAGCAGGGAGGGGGCTTACAACTATGGCTACACCTTC. Its protein is CASREGAYNYGYTF.

This chain joins TRBV20-1 and TRBJ2-7, with a possible D match to TRBD2 (6 bases). Germline-derived CDR1 and CDR2 are DFQATT and SNEGSKA (reference sequence). This CDR3 contains 14 residues. V was cut by 3 bases and J by 6 bases, with 18 bases left in between. The CDR3 DNA reads as TGCAGTGCTAGTTATCAGGGAGGTTTGGGCGAGCAGTACGTC. Protein: CSASYQGGLGEQYV.

The chain links TRBV5-4 to TRBJ1-1, with 10 bases fitting TRBD1. CDR3 length: 16 amino acids. The ends lost 10 bases at V and 3 bases at J; junction bases unmatched: 15. Per the germline V gene, CDR1 is SGHNT and CDR2 is YYREEE (reference sequence). Here the CDR3 DNA reads TGTGCCGGAGCACCGGGACAGGGGAGAAGGGACACTGAAGCTTTCTTT. It translates to CAGAPGQGRRDTEAFF. The full variable domain, its missing parts supplied by reference TRBV5-4 and TRBJ1-1, is ETGVTQSPTHLIKTRGQQVTLRCSSQSGHNTVSWYQQALGQGPQFIFQYYREEENGRGNFPPRFSGLQFPNYSSELNVNALELDDSALYLCAGAPGQGRRDTEAFFGQGTRLTVV.

The genes are TRBV3-1 (or the pseudogene TRBV3-2) and TRBJ1-3; no reliable D call. Between the trimmed V and J ends, which lost 1 base and 0 bases, there was a span of 10 bases. The CDR3 extends over 16 amino acids. The germline V gene has CDR1 LGHDT and CDR2 YNNKEL (reference sequence). The CDR3 nucleotides are TGTGCCAGCAGCCAAGGGGTCCGACTCTCTGGAAACACCATATATTTT. It is translated as CASSQGVRLSGNTIYF.

This rearrangement joins TRBV19 to TRBJ2-7; 10 bases are shared with TRBD2. Germline V lookup: CDR1 LNHDA, CDR2 SQIVND (reference sequence). J gave up 3 bases and V 4 bases, and 15 bases lay outside the gene matches. The length of the CDR3 is 18 residues. The CDR3 sequence is CASSTGTSDPPTFYEQYF. CDR3 in DNA: TGTGCCAGTAGTACCGGGACTAGCGATCCTCCTACATTCTACGAGCAGTACTTC. Variable domain in full (rest from reference TRBV19 and TRBJ2-7): DGGITQSPKYLFRKEGQNVTLSCEQNLNHDAMYWYRQDPGQGLRLIYYSQIVNDFQKGDIAEGYSVSREKKESFPLTVTSAQKNPTAFYLCASSTGTSDPPTFYEQYFGPGTRLTVT.

V usage is TRBV27 and J usage is TRBJ1-6, with D unresolved. Trimming left V 7 bases short and J 10 bases short, with 14 bases between. The CDR3 extends over 13 amino acids. Germline V gene sequence: CDR1 MNHEY, CDR2 SMNVEV (reference sequence). The CDR3 sequence is CASTLGYSSPLHF. The CDR3 coding sequence is TGTGCCAGCACCCTCGGGTATAGCTCACCCCTCCACTTT.

The rearrangement uses TRBV4-1 and TRBJ1-1, with 8 bases matching TRBD1. Losses at the gene ends were 4 bases for V and 4 bases for J; bases not matched to a gene: 2. Germline V CDR1 and CDR2: MGHRA, YSYEKL. This CDR3 region has 13 residues. The CDR3 coding sequence is TGCGCCAGCAGCCTACAGGGGGGCACTGAAGCTTTCTTT. Translating gives CASSLQGGTEAFF.

V and J are TRBV5-8 and TRBJ2-7; 7 bases map to TRBD1. The germline gives CDR1 SGHTS, CDR2 YDEGEE. The CDR3 sequence is 14 residues long. V gave up 4 bases and J gave up 5 bases; unmatched junction bases: 9. The CDR3, as DNA: TGTGCCAGCAGCCAGGACAGGTCTGTAAACGAGCAGTACTTC. Translated, it gives CASSQDRSVNEQYF.

V and J are TRBV3-1 (or the pseudogene TRBV3-2) and TRBJ1-5, with D uncertain. Germline V gives CDR1 LGHDT, CDR2 YNNKEL (reference sequence). There are 16 residues in the CDR3. V was clipped by 1 base and J by 0 bases, with 10 bases between them. The DNA for the CDR3 is TGTGCCAGCAGCCAAGCAGGTGGTAATAGCAATCAGCCCCAGCATTTT. Translation gives CASSQAGGNSNQPQHF.

This clone has a single count. The sample contains more than one DNA sequence encoding this CDR3. DNA for the CDR3: TGTGCCAGCAGCGGGACAGGGGCTGGCTACACCTTC. The encoded protein is CASSGTGAGYTF. The rearrangement links TRBV28 to TRBJ1-2; 10 bases agree with TRBD1. The CDR3 contains 12 residues. Germline CDR1 reads MDHEN; CDR2 reads SYDVKM. With V trimmed by 6 bases and J by 7 bases, 2 bases remained unmatched.

The CDR3 DNA is TGTGCCAGCATGGTTGGCAGCTATGGCTACACCTTC. Translating gives CASMVGSYGYTF. V is TRBV28 and J is TRBJ1-2, with no clear D. V was cut by 7 bases and J by 4 bases, with 10 bases left in between. The CDR3 is 12 amino acids. Germline loops: CDR1 MDHEN, CDR2 SYDVKM.

The chain's CDR3 is CASSQDGTVRTIYF. The CDR3 DNA sequence: TGTGCCAGCAGCCAAGACGGGACAGTCCGCACCATATATTTT. This chain connects TRBV3-1 (or the pseudogene TRBV3-2) to TRBJ1-3; 7 positions agree with TRBD1. This CDR3 has 14 residues. The trim removed 0 bases at V and 9 bases at J, leaving 5 bases unmatched. The germline CDR1 and CDR2 sequences are LGHDT and YNNKEL (reference sequence).

This clone was counted a few times. This sequence joins TRBV28 and TRBJ2-7; D gene uncertain. The CDR3 loop spans 15 amino acids. Looked up from germline, CDR1 is MDHEN and CDR2 is SYDVKM. The V gene lost 5 bases and the J gene lost 3 bases, with 17 bases spanning the gap. The CDR3 region is CASSHRGPLGYEQYV. In nucleotides, the CDR3 is TGTGCCAGCAGTCACCGCGGCCCGTTGGGCTACGAGCAGTACGTC.

This clone was observed once. This sample includes further DNA sequences coding for the same CDR3. The CDR3, as DNA: TGTGCCAGCAGTTGGACAGTTAACACTGAAGCTTTCTTT. Amino acids: CASSWTVNTEAFF. This chain uses TRBV28 with TRBJ1-1, with D possibly being TRBD1 (6 bases). Germline assignment: CDR1 MDHEN and CDR2 SYDVKM. Trimming took off 4 bases at V and 2 bases at J, with 8 bases between the two ends. This CDR3 has 13 residues.

This chain joins TRBV6-5 and TRBJ2-2; a weak D match, TRBD1 (6 bases). CDR1 and CDR2 (germline): MNHEY, SVGAGI. The CDR3 is made up of 11 amino acids. V dropped 10 bases and J dropped 6 bases, with 9 bases sitting between them. The CDR3 here is CATTGSGELFF. The CDR3 coding sequence is TGTGCCACCACAGGGTCCGGGGAGCTGTTTTTT.

The chain joins TRBV10-3 to TRBJ2-7; 8 bases are a match to TRBD1. CDR3 size: 14 residues. After removal of 4 bases from V and 2 bases from J, the junction contained 4 bases not matched to a gene. Looked up from germline, CDR1 is ENHRY and CDR2 is SYGVKD. The CDR3 loop is CAISGGTGTYEQYF. The CDR3 bases are TGTGCCATCAGTGGAGGGACAGGTACCTACGAGCAGTACTTC.

The sample holds one count of this clone. The rearrangement joins TRBV19 to TRBJ1-5, with D uncertain. Trimming pared 8 bases from V and 3 bases from J, leaving 11 bases between. The CDR3 contains 13 residues. From germline, CDR1 is LNHDA and CDR2 SQIVND (reference sequence). The CDR3 loop reads CASGEVDNQPQHF. The CDR3 bases are TGTGCCAGTGGGGAGGTTGACAATCAGCCCCAGCATTTT. Full variable domain (remainder filled in from reference TRBV19 and TRBJ1-5): DGGITQSPKYLFRKEGQNVTLSCEQNLNHDAMYWYRQDPGQGLRLIYYSQIVNDFQKGDIAEGYSVSREKKESFPLTVTSAQKNPTAFYLCASGEVDNQPQHFGDGTRLSIL.

This clone was counted a single time. The rearrangement uses TRBV2 and TRBJ1-1; weak D call: TRBD1 (5 bases). CDR3 length: 12 residues. Germline CDR1 reads SNHLY; CDR2 reads FYNNEI. Trimming shortened V by 2 bases and J by 11 bases, and 12 bases separated the two germline ends. The CDR3 DNA reads TGTGCCAGCAGTGAAAGGAGGGCAGGGGCTTTCTTT. Its translation is CASSERRAGAFF.

The CDR3 sequence is CASSLSTTAPEQYF. CDR3 bases: TGTGCCAGCAGTTTATCCACGACTGCCCCCGAGCAGTACTTC. The chain couples TRBV27 to TRBJ2-7; D not certain. CDR1 is MNHEY and CDR2 is SMNVEV in the germline V gene (reference sequence). The CDR3 sequence is 14 residues long. V shed 0 bases and J shed 6 bases, with 12 bases lying between them.

The chain links TRBV5-8 to TRBJ2-3; tentatively, D is TRBD1 (6 bases). The CDR3 has 18 residues. Trimming cost V 3 bases and J 2 bases, with 22 bases left between them. Germline-derived CDR1 and CDR2 are SGHTS and YDEGEE. Here the CDR3 reads CASSWDGPGQTYTDTQYF. In DNA, the CDR3 is TGTGCCAGCAGCTGGGACGGCCCGGGACAAACTTACACAGATACGCAGTATTTT.

This clone was recorded a few times. J is TRBJ1-1 and V is TRBV28, with TRBD1 matching 9 bases. This CDR3 is 18 amino acids long. J lost 0 bases, V lost 2 bases, and 10 bases had no gene match. Per the germline V gene, CDR1 is MDHEN and CDR2 is SYDVKM. CDR3 region: CASSLPRDRELVNTEAFF. DNA for the CDR3: TGTGCCAGCAGTTTACCTCGGGACAGGGAGTTGGTGAACACTGAAGCTTTCTTT.